The TCR beta chain under discussion was sequenced for a study of somatic mutations in cytotoxic T cells in rheumatoid arthritis. Turning to this clone: Its antigen is not known.

This CDR3 comprises 15 residues. V gave up 6 bases and J gave up 6 bases; unmatched junction bases: 11. CDR1 MNHNY and CDR2 SVGAGI come from the germline V gene (reference sequence). TCRdb's table, derived via immunoSEQ multiplex PCR, lists solely in-frame clones and lacks some. Among around 24,000 clones listed, 82% were seen once. General study results and limits: Unlike healthy controls, rheumatoid arthritis patients had CD8+ clonality that increased with age. Nobody had found out which antigens the expanded CD8+ clones targeted. Comparison of CD8+ T-cell clonality between rheumatoid arthritis patients and age-matched healthy controls yielded no significant difference.

The sequencing input was CD8+ T cells sorted from blood. This clonotype was sampled from a man aged 50-59 years in good health. The chain joins TRBV6-6 to TRBJ2-7, with 10 bases identical to TRBD2. This CDR3 reads CASSQTSGLTGEQYF. DNA of the CDR3: TGTGCCAGCAGCCAGACTAGCGGGCTCACTGGCGAGCAGTACTTC.